Listed below are T cell receptor beta chains from one sample, sequenced in a study of low-dose radiotherapy and immunotherapy resistance in tumors. TCRdb passed the reads through MiXCR, listing each CDR3 protein once. The table records 65,000 to 85,000 distinct CDR3 sequences, under 20% of them present only once. The sequenced sample was PBMCs, obtained after low-dose radiotherapy plus immunotherapy. These receptors were collected from a male donor with prostate cancer. CDR3s include the opening cysteine and the closing phenylalanine or tryptophan. A D gene is named only where the DNA matches it firmly. A row's size may be missing; if present it is once, few, many or a size class.

CDR3 length: 14; D gene: TRBD1; V gene: TRBV28; J gene: TRBJ2-7; clone size: many; CDR3 DNA: TGTGCCAGCAGTAAGGACAGGGCTTCCTACGAGCAGTACTTC; CDR3 protein: CASSKDRASYEQYF
CDR3 length: 11; D gene: -; V gene: TRBV11-1; J gene: TRBJ2-5; clone size: many; CDR3 DNA: TGTGCCAGCAGCCATGAGCTAATCCGGTACTTC; CDR3 protein: CASSHELIRYF
CDR3 length: 15; D gene: -; V gene: TRBV7-2; J gene: TRBJ2-2; clone size: many; CDR3 DNA: TGTGCCAGCAGCTTAGAAGAGTTAAACACCGGGGAGCTGTTTTTT; CDR3 protein: CASSLEELNTGELFF
CDR3 length: 14; D gene: -; V gene: TRBV14; J gene: TRBJ1-1; clone size: many; CDR3 DNA: TGTGCCAGCAGCCAAGGTCAGGGAAACACTGAAGCTTTCTTT; CDR3 protein: CASSQGQGNTEAFF
CDR3 length: 14; D gene: TRBD1; V gene: TRBV29-1; J gene: TRBJ2-3; clone size: many; CDR3 DNA: TGCAGCGTTCCCTTAGGGGGCTCCACCGATACGCAGTATTTT; CDR3 protein: CSVPLGGSTDTQYF
CDR3 length: 13; D gene: -; V gene: TRBV6-2/TRBV6-3; J gene: TRBJ1-4; clone size: many; CDR3 DNA: TGTGCCAGCAGGGCCCTAGGGAATGAAAAACTGTTTTTT; CDR3 protein: CASRALGNEKLFF
CDR3 length: 14; D gene: TRBD2; V gene: TRBV29-1; J gene: TRBJ2-7; clone size: many; CDR3 DNA: TGCAGCGTTGAGGAACACCGGGGGGCCTACGAGCAGTACTTC; CDR3 protein: CSVEEHRGAYEQYF
CDR3 length: 15; D gene: TRBD1; V gene: TRBV28; J gene: TRBJ1-5; clone size: few; CDR3 DNA: TGTGCCACCTCTGGACAGGTTTGGAGCAATCAGCCCCAGCATTTT; CDR3 protein: CATSGQVWSNQPQHF
CDR3 length: 16; D gene: -; V gene: TRBV28; J gene: TRBJ2-6; clone size: many; CDR3 DNA: TGTGCCAGCAGTGGCGTCTCCCACTCTGGGGCCAACGTCCTGACTTTC; CDR3 protein: CASSGVSHSGANVLTF
CDR3 length: 18; D gene: -; V gene: TRBV11-2; J gene: TRBJ1-3; clone size: many; CDR3 DNA: TGTGCCAGCAGCTTATTCTTCGTCGCAGTTAGCTCTGGAAACACCATATATTTT; CDR3 protein: CASSLFFVAVSSGNTIYF
CDR3 length: 12; D gene: -; V gene: TRBV29-1; J gene: TRBJ2-7; clone size: many; CDR3 DNA: TGCAGCGTTGATGGGTCGGGGCGCGAGCAGTACTTC; CDR3 protein: CSVDGSGREQYF
CDR3 length: 14; D gene: TRBD2; V gene: TRBV28; J gene: TRBJ2-1; clone size: many; CDR3 DNA: TGTGCCAGCAGGGCCGGGACTACCCAGGATGAGCAGTTCTTC; CDR3 protein: CASRAGTTQDEQFF
CDR3 length: 13; D gene: TRBD1; V gene: TRBV10-3; J gene: TRBJ1-2; clone size: many; CDR3 DNA: TGTGCCATCAGGATGGGACAGGGTGATGGCTACACCTTC; CDR3 protein: CAIRMGQGDGYTF
CDR3 length: 12; D gene: TRBD1; V gene: TRBV18; J gene: TRBJ1-2; clone size: -; CDR3 DNA: TGTGCCAGCGGCCAGGGGGGCGGTGGCTACACCTTC; CDR3 protein: CASGQGGGGYTF
CDR3 length: 13; D gene: TRBD2; V gene: TRBV14; J gene: TRBJ2-1; clone size: many; CDR3 DNA: TGTGCCAGCAGCCCTGATCTAGCGGGTGAGCAGTTCTTC; CDR3 protein: CASSPDLAGEQFF
CDR3 length: 14; D gene: TRBD2; V gene: TRBV7-9; J gene: TRBJ2-7; clone size: many; CDR3 DNA: TGTGCCAGCAGCTTCCGTAGCGGGGTAGGCGAGCAGTACTTC; CDR3 protein: CASSFRSGVGEQYF
CDR3 length: 13; D gene: TRBD2; V gene: TRBV28; J gene: TRBJ2-1; clone size: -; CDR3 DNA: TGTGCCAGCAGCTACCGGGGGGACAATGAGCAGTTCTTC; CDR3 protein: CASSYRGDNEQFF
CDR3 length: 13; D gene: -; V gene: TRBV30; J gene: TRBJ1-5; clone size: many; CDR3 DNA: TGTGCCTGGAGTGTATGGAGCAATCAGCCCCAGCATTTT; CDR3 protein: CAWSVWSNQPQHF
CDR3 length: 19; D gene: TRBD1; V gene: TRBV27; J gene: TRBJ2-6; clone size: many; CDR3 DNA: TGTGCCAGCAGTTTACTCCCAGGGGGCAGAAGCTCTGGGGCCAACGTCCTGACTTTC; CDR3 protein: CASSLLPGGRSSGANVLTF
CDR3 length: 14; D gene: TRBD2; V gene: TRBV4-3; J gene: TRBJ2-1; clone size: many; CDR3 DNA: TGCGCCAGCAGCCAAGGGGGGGGTGGGGATGAGCAGTTCTTC; CDR3 protein: CASSQGGGGDEQFF
CDR3 length: 15; D gene: -; V gene: TRBV4-3; J gene: TRBJ1-5; clone size: many; CDR3 DNA: TGCGCCAGCAGCCAAAACGGTTATAGCAATCAGCCCCAGCATTTT; CDR3 protein: CASSQNGYSNQPQHF
CDR3 length: 14; D gene: TRBD1; V gene: TRBV28; J gene: TRBJ2-1; clone size: -; CDR3 DNA: TGTGCCAGCAGTCCGGGACAGGGGCTTTATGAGCAGTTCTTC; CDR3 protein: CASSPGQGLYEQFF
CDR3 length: 14; D gene: -; V gene: TRBV28; J gene: TRBJ1-5; clone size: -; CDR3 DNA: TGTGCCAGCAGGCGCGGGGGGTCCAATCAGCCCCAGCATTTT; CDR3 protein: CASRRGGSNQPQHF
CDR3 length: 15; D gene: TRBD1; V gene: TRBV24-1; J gene: TRBJ2-3; clone size: many; CDR3 DNA: TGTGCCACCAGCCCCGGGACAGGTAGCACAGATACGCAGTATTTT; CDR3 protein: CATSPGTGSTDTQYF
CDR3 length: 11; D gene: -; V gene: TRBV6-5; J gene: TRBJ2-7; clone size: many; CDR3 DNA: TGTGCCAGCAGGTTGGGGGGCGAGCAGTACTTC; CDR3 protein: CASRLGGEQYF
CDR3 length: 13; D gene: -; V gene: TRBV3-1; J gene: TRBJ2-7; clone size: many; CDR3 DNA: TGTGCCAGCAGCCAAGGGACAGCCTACGAGCAGTACTTC; CDR3 protein: CASSQGTAYEQYF
CDR3 length: 13; D gene: TRBD1; V gene: TRBV19; J gene: TRBJ1-4; clone size: many; CDR3 DNA: TGTGCCAGTACGAGGGACAGGGGCGAAAAACTGTTTTTT; CDR3 protein: CASTRDRGEKLFF
CDR3 length: 18; D gene: TRBD2; V gene: TRBV19; J gene: TRBJ2-7; clone size: many; CDR3 DNA: TGTGCCAGTAGTATTCGGCTAGCGGGAGGGCTACTTCTCTACGAGCAGTACTTC; CDR3 protein: CASSIRLAGGLLLYEQYF
CDR3 length: 14; D gene: -; V gene: TRBV7-3; J gene: TRBJ2-2; clone size: many; CDR3 DNA: TGTGCCAGCAGTCCCACCCAGAACACCGGGGAGCTGTTTTTT; CDR3 protein: CASSPTQNTGELFF
CDR3 length: 14; D gene: -; V gene: TRBV5-1; J gene: TRBJ1-1; clone size: -; CDR3 DNA: TGCGCCAGCTCGGGTGACAGGAAGAACACTGAAGCTTTCTTT; CDR3 protein: CASSGDRKNTEAFF
CDR3 length: 14; D gene: TRBD1; V gene: TRBV5-8; J gene: TRBJ2-2; clone size: few; CDR3 DNA: TGTGCCAGCAGCTTTACAGGGGGCACCGGGGAGCTGTTTTTT; CDR3 protein: CASSFTGGTGELFF
CDR3 length: 16; D gene: -; V gene: TRBV11-1; J gene: TRBJ2-7; clone size: many; CDR3 DNA: TGTGCCAGCAGCTTAATGCGGGGTGTTTCTTCGTACGAGCAGTACTTC; CDR3 protein: CASSLMRGVSSYEQYF
CDR3 length: 15; D gene: TRBD2; V gene: TRBV7-9; J gene: TRBJ2-2; clone size: many; CDR3 DNA: TGTGCCAGCACTAGAGCGGGGACGAACACCGGGGAGCTGTTTTTT; CDR3 protein: CASTRAGTNTGELFF
CDR3 length: 13; D gene: TRBD2; V gene: TRBV29-1; J gene: TRBJ2-1; clone size: many; CDR3 DNA: TGCAGCGTTGAGAGACTAGCGGGGAATGAGCAGTTCTTC; CDR3 protein: CSVERLAGNEQFF
CDR3 length: 18; D gene: TRBD2; V gene: TRBV4-1; J gene: TRBJ2-2; clone size: many; CDR3 DNA: TGCGCCAGCAGCCAATTCGTCCGGGACTACCCGAACACCGGGGAGCTGTTTTTT; CDR3 protein: CASSQFVRDYPNTGELFF
CDR3 length: 13; D gene: -; V gene: TRBV6-2/TRBV6-3; J gene: TRBJ1-5; clone size: few; CDR3 DNA: TGTGCCAGCAGCATTAGGGGCAATCAGCCCCAGCATTTT; CDR3 protein: CASSIRGNQPQHF
CDR3 length: 14; D gene: TRBD1; V gene: TRBV27; J gene: TRBJ2-7; clone size: -; CDR3 DNA: TGTGCCAGCAGTTCAAGGGGGCCGAACTACGAGCAGTACTTC; CDR3 protein: CASSSRGPNYEQYF
CDR3 length: 15; D gene: -; V gene: TRBV7-8; J gene: TRBJ1-2; clone size: many; CDR3 DNA: TGTGCCAGCAGCTTAGCGGCAGGAGTCCTTCAGGGCTACACCTTC; CDR3 protein: CASSLAAGVLQGYTF
CDR3 length: 15; D gene: -; V gene: TRBV2; J gene: TRBJ1-4; clone size: -; CDR3 DNA: TGTGCCAGCCTCCTCGGTGCGGGTACTAATGAAAAACTGTTTTTT; CDR3 protein: CASLLGAGTNEKLFF
CDR3 length: 16; D gene: -; V gene: TRBV28; J gene: TRBJ2-2; clone size: many; CDR3 DNA: TGTGCCACCATTCGGCAGGCGGCAATGAACACCGGGGAGCTGTTTTTT; CDR3 protein: CATIRQAAMNTGELFF
CDR3 length: 15; D gene: -; V gene: TRBV7-8; J gene: TRBJ1-2; clone size: many; CDR3 DNA: TGTGCCAGCAGCCCCCCCGGGTCTACCACTAAAGGCTACACCTTC; CDR3 protein: CASSPPGSTTKGYTF
CDR3 length: 14; D gene: -; V gene: TRBV29-1; J gene: TRBJ2-2; clone size: many; CDR3 DNA: TGCAGCGTGGAAAGGGCGTTTCGCACCGGGGAGCTGTTTTTT; CDR3 protein: CSVERAFRTGELFF
CDR3 length: 16; D gene: TRBD2; V gene: TRBV7-9; J gene: TRBJ2-3; clone size: many; CDR3 DNA: TGTGCCAGCAGCTTAGCTGGACTAGCGGGAGGAGCTACGCAGTATTTT; CDR3 protein: CASSLAGLAGGATQYF
CDR3 length: 17; D gene: -; V gene: TRBV28; J gene: TRBJ2-1; clone size: many; CDR3 DNA: TGTGCCAGTAGTCCCGCCGGGGGGGCAGGGGGCTACAATGAGCAGTTCTTC; CDR3 protein: CASSPAGGAGGYNEQFF
CDR3 length: 14; D gene: TRBD2; V gene: TRBV18; J gene: TRBJ2-3; clone size: many; CDR3 DNA: TGTGCCAGCTCACCGGGACTAGATATAGATACGCAGTATTTT; CDR3 protein: CASSPGLDIDTQYF
CDR3 length: 15; D gene: TRBD2; V gene: TRBV4-1; J gene: TRBJ2-1; clone size: many; CDR3 DNA: TGCGCCAGCAGCCAAGTTAGCGGGCCCCGCAATGAGCAGTTCTTC; CDR3 protein: CASSQVSGPRNEQFF
CDR3 length: 15; D gene: -; V gene: TRBV6-1; J gene: TRBJ1-6; clone size: many; CDR3 DNA: TGTGCCAGCAGAGTGGTCAGCTCCTATAATTCACCCCTCCACTTT; CDR3 protein: CASRVVSSYNSPLHF
CDR3 length: 13; D gene: -; V gene: TRBV20-1; J gene: TRBJ1-4; clone size: many; CDR3 DNA: TGCAGTGCTAGAGGACCAGGCGGAGAAAAACTGTTTTTT; CDR3 protein: CSARGPGGEKLFF
CDR3 length: 15; D gene: TRBD2; V gene: TRBV6-2/TRBV6-3; J gene: TRBJ2-4; clone size: many; CDR3 DNA: TGTGCCAGCAGTGACGGGGGGAGAGACAAAAACATTCAGTACTTC; CDR3 protein: CASSDGGRDKNIQYF
CDR3 length: 15; D gene: TRBD1; V gene: TRBV28; J gene: TRBJ2-7; clone size: many; CDR3 DNA: TGTGCCAGCAGTTATCAGGGGGCTGGAGGCTACGAGCAGTACTTC; CDR3 protein: CASSYQGAGGYEQYF
CDR3 length: 16; D gene: TRBD2; V gene: TRBV27; J gene: TRBJ2-3; clone size: many; CDR3 DNA: TGTGCCAGCAGTGGGGCACCGGGACTAGCGGGAGATACGCAGTATTTT; CDR3 protein: CASSGAPGLAGDTQYF
CDR3 length: 16; D gene: TRBD2; V gene: TRBV9; J gene: TRBJ2-7; clone size: many; CDR3 DNA: TGTGCCAGCAGCGTAGGTGGTAGCGGGAGTTGGAGCGAGCAGTACTTC; CDR3 protein: CASSVGGSGSWSEQYF
CDR3 length: 16; D gene: -; V gene: TRBV15; J gene: TRBJ2-7; clone size: once; CDR3 DNA: TGTGCCACCAGCAGAGATCGTCACAGGGACGACTACGAGCAGTACTTC; CDR3 protein: CATSRDRHRDDYEQYF
CDR3 length: 15; D gene: TRBD2; V gene: TRBV7-2; J gene: TRBJ2-1; clone size: many; CDR3 DNA: TGTGCCAGCAGCTTAGCGCTAAGCGGGGGTCGGGAGCAGTTCTTC; CDR3 protein: CASSLALSGGREQFF
CDR3 length: 14; D gene: -; V gene: TRBV4-1; J gene: TRBJ2-5; clone size: many; CDR3 DNA: TGCGCCAGCAGCCAAGTTCCCTCGGAAGAGACCCAGTACTTC; CDR3 protein: CASSQVPSEETQYF